A selection of T cell receptor beta chains follows, all from one sample in a study of cytomegalovirus exposure and HLA in healthy donors. Repertoires were generated with immunoSEQ multiplex PCR, while TCRdb's copy carries only in-frame clones and drops some. This repertoire includes about 46,000 clones. The specimen was PBMCs. The source is a woman in her thirties or forties in good health and CMV-seronegative. The CDR3 runs from the conserved cysteine through the conserved F or W. D genes are given only for firm matches.

d_call	v_call	j_call	cdr3_nt	cdr3_aa
.	TRBV27	TRBJ1-4	TGTGCCAGCATGGGGCAGGGTACTAATGAAAAACTGTTTTTT	CASMGQGTNEKLFF
TRBD2	TRBV5-1	TRBJ2-6	TGCGCCAGCAGCTTGTGGGGGATGCGGAGCGGGATAGACTCTGGGGCCAACGTCCTGACTTTC	CASSLWGMRSGIDSGANVLTF
.	TRBV9	TRBJ2-1	TGTGCCAGCAGCCCAGTGGCATCCGAGGTTGGTGAGCAGTTCTTC	CASSPVASEVGEQFF
.	TRBV28	TRBJ2-6	TGTGCCGCCGGGGGCTCTGGGGCCAACGTCCTGACTTTC	CAAGGSGANVLTF
.	TRBV18	TRBJ1-3	TGTGCCAGCTCACCGCATGCCGGGCAGGGCGCTGGAAACACCATATATTTT	CASSPHAGQGAGNTIYF
TRBD2	TRBV5-4	TRBJ2-5	TGTGCCAGCAGCTTGGGGATAGCGGGAGCCCAAGAGACCCAGTACTTC	CASSLGIAGAQETQYF
TRBD2	TRBV11-2	TRBJ2-1	TGTGCCAGCAGCCGCAGGGCGGGAGAGGATGAGCAGTTCTTC	CASSRRAGEDEQFF
TRBD1	TRBV30	TRBJ2-3	TGTGCCTGGAGTCCTCCCCAGACAGGGCACCTGCACGCACTTCCCACAGATACGCAGTATTTT	CAWSPPQTGHLHALPTDTQYF
.	TRBV11-2	TRBJ2-6	TGTGCCAGCAGCTTCCCCCCCTTCTCTGGGGCCAACGTCCTGACTTTC	CASSFPPFSGANVLTF
TRBD2	TRBV5-6	TRBJ2-1	TGTGCCAGCAGCTTCCGACTAGCAGGCTACAATGAGCAGTTCTTC	CASSFRLAGYNEQFF
TRBD1	TRBV2	TRBJ1-1	TGTGCCAGCAGCCGGGACAGGGAGACTGAAGCTTTCTTT	CASSRDRETEAFF
TRBD1	TRBV27	TRBJ1-5	TGTGCCAGCAGTCGGACAGGGCTGATTAGCAATCAGCCCCAGCATTTT	CASSRTGLISNQPQHF
TRBD1	TRBV5-1	TRBJ2-1	TGCGCCAGCAGCTCCGGACAGGGGATAGTCACTGAGCAGTTCTTC	CASSSGQGIVTEQFF
TRBD2	TRBV30	TRBJ2-7	TGTGCCACCGGGGGGGCGCGGTACGAGCAGTACTTC	CATGGARYEQYF
TRBD2	TRBV6-5	TRBJ2-6	TGTGCCAGCAGTTGGGAGGGCTCTGGGGCCAACGTCCTGACTTTC	CASSWEGSGANVLTF
TRBD2	TRBV9	TRBJ2-2	TGTGCCAGCCGGACTAGCGTGAACACCGGGGAGCTGTTTTTT	CASRTSVNTGELFF
.	TRBV5-1	TRBJ1-1	TGCGCCAGCAGCCCCCGCCAGGACACTGAAGCTTTCTTT	CASSPRQDTEAFF
TRBD1	TRBV2	TRBJ2-7	TGTGCCAGCAGTTGGGGACAGGGGAGTTTGTACGAGCAGTACTTC	CASSWGQGSLYEQYF
TRBD1	TRBV5-1	TRBJ2-1	TGCGCCAGCAGCTTGAGCCCCACAGGGGCTGCGACCTACAATGAGCAGTTCTTC	CASSLSPTGAATYNEQFF
TRBD1	TRBV6-5	TRBJ2-7	TGTGCCAGCACGAGGGACAGTCCCGCCTACGAGCAGTACTTC	CASTRDSPAYEQYF
TRBD2	TRBV18	TRBJ2-7	TGTGCCAGCTCCCCGACCGCGACTAGCGGGAGTGGGGACGAGCAGTACTTC	CASSPTATSGSGDEQYF
.	TRBV5-1	TRBJ1-1	TGCGCCAGCAGGGCCGGGTTTTCGAACACTGAAGCTTTCTTT	CASRAGFSNTEAFF
.	TRBV9	TRBJ1-3	TGTGCCAGCAGCGTAGGGTCAGGGTTCTCTGGAAACACCATATATTTT	CASSVGSGFSGNTIYF
.	TRBV9	TRBJ1-4	TGTGCCAGCAGCGCTGGGGGCAGTAATGAAAAACTGTTTTTT	CASSAGGSNEKLFF
.	TRBV4-3	TRBJ1-5	TGCGCCAGCAGCCAAGACCCGGGGGGACATCAGCCCCAGCATTTT	CASSQDPGGHQPQHF
TRBD2	TRBV4-3	TRBJ2-7	TGCGCCAGCAGCGAAGGCAGGCTAGCGGGCTTCTACGAGCAGTACTTC	CASSEGRLAGFYEQYF
TRBD2	TRBV19	TRBJ2-7	TGTGCCAGTAGTACTATGTCTAGCGGGACGTACGAGCAGTACTTC	CASSTMSSGTYEQYF
.	TRBV7-2	TRBJ1-1	TGTGCCAGCAGCCCCACGAGAGCCCACTCTTCTGAAGCTTTCTTT	CASSPTRAHSSEAFF
TRBD2	TRBV29-1	TRBJ2-2	TGCAGCGTCGGCTCGAGGGAGGGGCAGGGGAACACCGGGGAGCTGTTTTTT	CSVGSREGQGNTGELFF
TRBD2	TRBV19	TRBJ2-3	TGTGCCAGTAGTTTCGCTAGCGGGAGGAGGGCAGATACGCAGTATTTT	CASSFASGRRADTQYF
.	TRBV19	TRBJ2-1	TGTGCCAGCGCGAACTACAATGAGCAGTTCTTC	CASANYNEQFF
TRBD1	TRBV29-1	TRBJ2-5	TGCAGCGCCGAGGGTGGGACAGGGAAACAAGAGAACCAGTACTTC	CSAEGGTGKQENQYF
.	TRBV28	TRBJ2-1	TGTGCCAGCCGGACGGAGGACAATGAGCAGTTCTTC	CASRTEDNEQFF
TRBD1	TRBV5-6	TRBJ2-7	TGTGCCAGCAGACTTACAGGGGGATCCCCCTACGAGCAGTACTTC	CASRLTGGSPYEQYF
TRBD2	TRBV5-1	TRBJ2-3	TGCGCCAGCCGGAGCGGGATAGGCGCAGATACGCAGTATTTT	CASRSGIGADTQYF
TRBD2	TRBV2	TRBJ2-1	TGTGCCAGCAGTGTAGGAACTAGCGGGAATGAGCAGTTCTTC	CASSVGTSGNEQFF
.	TRBV7-9	TRBJ2-5	TGTGCCAGCAGCTTCATAGACAGGATTTTCCAAGAGACCCAGTACTTC	CASSFIDRIFQETQYF
.	TRBV28	TRBJ1-2	TGTGCCAGCAGTTCGCCGGGTGGGGGCCTTTATGGCTACACCTTC	CASSSPGGGLYGYTF
TRBD1	TRBV13	TRBJ2-7	TGTGCCAGCAGCTTCGCCGGGACAGGGACCGAGCAGTACTTC	CASSFAGTGTEQYF
TRBD1	TRBV7-3	TRBJ2-1	TGTGCCAGCAGCTTGACAGGGGGCAGGTCCTACAATGAGCAGTTCTTC	CASSLTGGRSYNEQFF
.	TRBV5-6	TRBJ2-3	TGTGCCAGCAGCTTGGGGAGTGGTCTCGGCACAGATACGCAGTATTTT	CASSLGSGLGTDTQYF
TRBD1	TRBV28	TRBJ1-1	TGTGCCAGCGGCCCGGGACAGTTAATGAACACTGAAGCTTTCTTT	CASGPGQLMNTEAFF
.	TRBV7-7	TRBJ1-5	TGTGCTAGCAGCTCGAACCTAAATCAGCCCCAGCATTTT	CASSSNLNQPQHF
.	TRBV19	TRBJ2-1	TGTGCCAGTAGTACCATAACTAGCACTGAGCAGTTCTTC	CASSTITSTEQFF
TRBD1	TRBV19	TRBJ1-2	TGTGCCAGTAGCCCGCAGGGGGCGGCTGGCTACACCTTC	CASSPQGAAGYTF
.	TRBV30	TRBJ1-5	TGTGCCTGGAGTCTAAAGACAGTGCGCAATCAGCCCCAGCATTTT	CAWSLKTVRNQPQHF
.	TRBV18	TRBJ1-3	TGTGCCAGCTCACCACTTAAGGGAGCTGGAAACACCATATATTTT	CASSPLKGAGNTIYF
TRBD1	TRBV9	TRBJ1-2	TGTGCCAGCAGCGTAGGTCCCGACAGGGCCTATGGCTACACCTTC	CASSVGPDRAYGYTF
TRBD2	TRBV18	TRBJ2-7	TGTGCCAGCTCATCATGGACTAGCGCTGACGCCTACGAGCAGTACTTC	CASSSWTSADAYEQYF
TRBD1	TRBV18	TRBJ1-1	TGTGCCAGCTCACCACAAGAAAAACAGGGGCGCGCTGAAGCTTTCTTT	CASSPQEKQGRAEAFF
TRBD2	TRBV19	TRBJ2-7	TGTGCCAGTAGTATGAAGGCGGGAGGGCCGTACGAGCAGTACTTC	CASSMKAGGPYEQYF
.	TRBV4-1	TRBJ2-7	TGCGCCAGCAGCCTACAGGGGGGGTCCTACGAGCAGTACTTC	CASSLQGGSYEQYF
.	TRBV7-5	TRBJ2-5	TGTGCCAGAAGCTCCCGTGGCGGGAGGGAAGGAGAGACCCAGTACTTC	CARSSRGGREGETQYF
.	TRBV28	TRBJ1-4	TGTGCCAGCAGATCAGGACAGATAAATGAAAAACTGTTTTTT	CASRSGQINEKLFF
TRBD1	TRBV7-6	TRBJ2-6	TGTGCCAGCAGCTTAACACAGGGGTACGGGGCCAACGTCCTGACTTTC	CASSLTQGYGANVLTF
TRBD2	TRBV6-1	TRBJ2-1	TGTGCCAGCAGTGAACAAGCGGGATGGTCCTACAATGAGCAGTTCTTC	CASSEQAGWSYNEQFF
TRBD1	TRBV7-2	TRBJ2-7	TGTGCCAGCAGCTCCCCGGACAGGGCCCACGAGCAGTACTTC	CASSSPDRAHEQYF